The T cell receptor beta chain described here comes from a study of blood T cell repertoires in COVID-19. The overall study: Samples taken during acute and convalescent COVID-19 were collected in the United States, Italy and Spain. In each case, the material was cDNA or gDNA derived from T cells, B-cell-depleted T cells, or PBMCs.

CDR3 length: 16 residues. Trimming took 5 bases from V and 4 from J; bases not matched to a gene: 6. Germline V gene lookup returns CDR1 SGHTA and CDR2 FQGNSA. In this sample, this clone turned up once. In the original processing: For nucleated cells, counts were estimated from reference gene primer amplification. Profiling relied on immunoSEQ multiplex PCR, and the TCRdb table lists in-frame clones only, not all of them. Clone size and V and J calls were adopted from that table, with D and trimming inferred from the DNA. The table records about 80,000 clones, 82% of them present only once. The material sequenced was peripheral blood. The V gene is TRBV7-2, the J gene TRBJ2-3; 13 nucleotides agree with TRBD2. This receptor was obtained from a human donor in a cohort sampled during active COVID-19. DNA for the CDR3: TGTGCCAGCAGCCCCGTAACTAGCGGGGGGGCAGATACGCAGTATTTT. Amino acid sequence: CASSPVTSGGADTQYF.